This TCR beta chain was identified during a study of T cells in Graves' hyperthyroidism and ophthalmopathy. Study-wide findings and caveats: In the blood, most expanded thyroid clonotypes above 0.001 appeared as well.

Researchers amplified the TCR beta CDR3 regions from RNA transcripts. Researchers ran a first-round RT-PCR on the TCR CDR3 using the HTBI primer set. TCRdb recomputed calls from the multiplex PCR reads with MiXCR, one row per CDR3 protein. Found here are over 450,000 distinct CDR3 sequences, 14% of them singletons; the top ten hold roughly 17%. In patients aged 18 to 65, hyperthyroidism was newly diagnosed, with duration under 2 months. The germline V gene has CDR1 MNHEY and CDR2 SMNVEV (reference sequence). The CDR3 length is 14 residues. V dropped 5 bases and J dropped 0 bases, with 10 bases sitting between them. There are many counts of this clonotype. What it recognizes is unknown.

The chain carries TRBV27 and TRBJ1-2; D uncertain. The source material was blood. The receptor was isolated from a woman aged 18-35 years with Graves' hyperthyroidism. The chain's CDR3 is CASSVKISNYGYTF. CDR3 nucleotide sequence: TGTGCCAGCAGTGTCAAGATTTCTAACTATGGCTACACCTTC.